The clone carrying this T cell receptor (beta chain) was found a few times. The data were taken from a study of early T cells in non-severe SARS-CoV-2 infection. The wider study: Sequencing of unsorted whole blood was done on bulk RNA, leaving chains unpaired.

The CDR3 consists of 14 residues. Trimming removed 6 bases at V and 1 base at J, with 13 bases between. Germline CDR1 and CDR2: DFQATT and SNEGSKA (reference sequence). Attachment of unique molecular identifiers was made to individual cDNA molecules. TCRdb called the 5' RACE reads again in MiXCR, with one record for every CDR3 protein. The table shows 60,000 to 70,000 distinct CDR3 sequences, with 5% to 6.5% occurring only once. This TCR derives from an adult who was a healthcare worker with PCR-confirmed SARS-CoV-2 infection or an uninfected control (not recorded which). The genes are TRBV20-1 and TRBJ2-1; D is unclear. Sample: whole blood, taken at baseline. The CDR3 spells CSANLGGSYNEQFF. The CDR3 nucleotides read TGCAGTGCAAATCTAGGTGGATCCTACAATGAGCAGTTCTTC.